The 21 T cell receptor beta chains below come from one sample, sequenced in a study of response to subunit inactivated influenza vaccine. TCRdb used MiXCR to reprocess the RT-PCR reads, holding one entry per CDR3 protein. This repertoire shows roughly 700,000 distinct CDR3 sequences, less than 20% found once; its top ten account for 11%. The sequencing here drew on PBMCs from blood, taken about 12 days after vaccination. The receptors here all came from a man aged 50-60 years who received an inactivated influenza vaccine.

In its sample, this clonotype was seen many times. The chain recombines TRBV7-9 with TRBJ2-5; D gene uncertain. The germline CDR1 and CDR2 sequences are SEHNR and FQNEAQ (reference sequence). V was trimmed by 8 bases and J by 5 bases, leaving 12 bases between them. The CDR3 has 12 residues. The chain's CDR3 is CASSPSRETQYF. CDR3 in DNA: TGTGCCAGCTCACCCTCCCGGGAGACCCAGTACTTC.

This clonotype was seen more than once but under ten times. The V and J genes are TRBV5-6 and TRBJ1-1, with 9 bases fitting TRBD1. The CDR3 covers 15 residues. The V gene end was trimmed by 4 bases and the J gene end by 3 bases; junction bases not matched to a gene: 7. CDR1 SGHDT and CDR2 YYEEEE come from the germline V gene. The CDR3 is CASSPPDRGDTEAFF. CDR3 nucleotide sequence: TGTGCCAGCAGCCCTCCCGACAGGGGGGACACTGAAGCTTTCTTT.

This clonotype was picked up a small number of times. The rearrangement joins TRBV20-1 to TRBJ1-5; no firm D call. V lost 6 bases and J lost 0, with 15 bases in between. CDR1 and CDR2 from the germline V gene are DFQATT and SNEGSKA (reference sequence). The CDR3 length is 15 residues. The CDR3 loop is CSALTLINSNQPQHF. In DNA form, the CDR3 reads TGCAGTGCCCTGACACTTATCAATAGCAATCAGCCCCAGCATTTT.

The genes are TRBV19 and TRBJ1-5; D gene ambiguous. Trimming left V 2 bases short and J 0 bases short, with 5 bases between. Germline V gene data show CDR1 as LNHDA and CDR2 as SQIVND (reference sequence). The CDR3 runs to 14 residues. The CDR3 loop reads CASSIPYSNQPQHF. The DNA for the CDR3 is TGTGCCAGTAGTATACCCTATAGCAATCAGCCCCAGCATTTT.

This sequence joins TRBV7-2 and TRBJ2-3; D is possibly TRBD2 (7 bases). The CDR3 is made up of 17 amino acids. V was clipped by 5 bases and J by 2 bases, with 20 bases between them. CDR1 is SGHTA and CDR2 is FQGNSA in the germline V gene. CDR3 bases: TGTGCCAGCAGCCCTGCGGGGGCCTACCGTGTCACAGATACGCAGTATTTT. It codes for CASSPAGAYRVTDTQYF.

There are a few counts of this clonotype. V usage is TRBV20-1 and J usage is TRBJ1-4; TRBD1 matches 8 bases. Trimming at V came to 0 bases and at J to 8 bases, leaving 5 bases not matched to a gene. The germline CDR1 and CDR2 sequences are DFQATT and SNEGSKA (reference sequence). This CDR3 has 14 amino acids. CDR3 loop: CSARDPTGGEKLFF. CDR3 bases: TGCAGTGCTAGAGATCCCACAGGGGGGGAAAAACTGTTTTTT.

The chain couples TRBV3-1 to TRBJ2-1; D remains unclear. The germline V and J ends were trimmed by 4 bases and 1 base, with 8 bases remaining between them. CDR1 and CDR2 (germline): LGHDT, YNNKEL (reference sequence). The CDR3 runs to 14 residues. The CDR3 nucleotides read TGTGCCAGCAGCCCCCGCCCATCCTACAATGAGCAGTTCTTC. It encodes CASSPRPSYNEQFF.

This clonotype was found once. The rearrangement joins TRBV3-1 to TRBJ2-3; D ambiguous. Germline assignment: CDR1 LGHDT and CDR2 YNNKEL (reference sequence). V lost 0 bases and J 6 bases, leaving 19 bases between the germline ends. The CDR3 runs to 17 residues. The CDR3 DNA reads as TGTGCCAGCAGCCAAGATCAAAGAGCTATATTAACGGATACGCAGTATTTT. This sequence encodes CASSQDQRAILTDTQYF.

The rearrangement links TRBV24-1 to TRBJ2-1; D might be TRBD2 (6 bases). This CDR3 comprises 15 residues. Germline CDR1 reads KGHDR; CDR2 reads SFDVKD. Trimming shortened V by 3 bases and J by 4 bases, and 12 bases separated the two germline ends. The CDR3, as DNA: TGTGCCACCAGTGATGCCCAGCGGGCTTACAATGAGCAGTTCTTC. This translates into CATSDAQRAYNEQFF.

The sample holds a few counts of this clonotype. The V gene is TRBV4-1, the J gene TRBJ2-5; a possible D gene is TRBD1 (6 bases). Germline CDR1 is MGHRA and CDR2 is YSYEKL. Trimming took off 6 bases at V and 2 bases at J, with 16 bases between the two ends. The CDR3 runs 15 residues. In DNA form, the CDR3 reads TGCGCCAGCAGTTATACCGGACAGCGTCAAGAGACCCAGTACTTC. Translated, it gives CASSYTGQRQETQYF.

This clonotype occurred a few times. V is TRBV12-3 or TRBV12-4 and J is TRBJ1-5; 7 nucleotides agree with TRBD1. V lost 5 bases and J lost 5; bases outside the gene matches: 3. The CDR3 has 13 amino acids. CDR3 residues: CASSHQGDQPQHF. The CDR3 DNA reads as TGTGCCAGCAGTCATCAGGGGGATCAGCCCCAGCATTTT.

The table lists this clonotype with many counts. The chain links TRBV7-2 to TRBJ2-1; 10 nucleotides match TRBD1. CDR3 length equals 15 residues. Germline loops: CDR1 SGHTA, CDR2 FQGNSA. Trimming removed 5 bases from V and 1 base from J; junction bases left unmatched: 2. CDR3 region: CASSRDRGSYNEQFF. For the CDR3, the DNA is TGTGCCAGCAGCCGGGACAGGGGTTCCTACAATGAGCAGTTCTTC.

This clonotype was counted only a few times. CDR3 DNA sequence: TGTGCCAGCAAGGGGGCTCGCGCGGTGGCATCGACAGCCTCTAACTATGGCTACACCTTC. Its translation is CASKGARAVASTASNYGYTF. This rearrangement joins TRBV11-2 to TRBJ1-2, with 7 bases matching TRBD1. Germline CDR1 reads SGHAT; CDR2 reads FQNNGV. V trimming: 7 bases; J trimming: 0 bases; junction bases outside the gene matches: 23. This CDR3 contains 20 residues. Together with reference TRBV11-2 and TRBJ1-2, the CDR3 gives the full variable domain: EAGVAQSPRYKIIEKRQSVAFWCNPISGHATLYWYQQILGQGPKLLIQFQNNGVVDDSQLPKDRFSAERLKGVDSTLKIQPAKLEDSAVYLCASKGARAVASTASNYGYTFGSGTRLTVV.

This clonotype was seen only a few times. CDR3 sequence (DNA): TGTGCCAGCAGACCCGGGACAGGGAGCACCGGGGAGCTGTTTTTT. As protein: CASRPGTGSTGELFF. The V gene is TRBV7-2, the J gene TRBJ2-2; 9 bases map to TRBD1. With 6 bases clipped from V and 4 bases from J, the junction kept 6 bases outside the gene matches. Germline V gene lookup returns CDR1 SGHTA and CDR2 FQGNSA. The CDR3 sequence is 15 residues long.

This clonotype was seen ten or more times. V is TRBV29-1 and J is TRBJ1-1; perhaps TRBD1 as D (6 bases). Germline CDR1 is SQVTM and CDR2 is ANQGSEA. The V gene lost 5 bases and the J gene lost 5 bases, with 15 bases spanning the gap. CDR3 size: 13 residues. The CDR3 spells CSVHKGGRTEAFF. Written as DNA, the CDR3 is TGCAGCGTTCATAAGGGGGGTAGGACTGAAGCTTTCTTT. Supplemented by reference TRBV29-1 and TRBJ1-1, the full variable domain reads SAVISQKPSRDICQRGTSLTIQCQVDSQVTMMFWYRQQPGQSLTLIATANQGSEATYESGFVIDKFPISRPNLTFSTLTVSNMSPEDSSIYLCSVHKGGRTEAFFGQGTRLTVV.

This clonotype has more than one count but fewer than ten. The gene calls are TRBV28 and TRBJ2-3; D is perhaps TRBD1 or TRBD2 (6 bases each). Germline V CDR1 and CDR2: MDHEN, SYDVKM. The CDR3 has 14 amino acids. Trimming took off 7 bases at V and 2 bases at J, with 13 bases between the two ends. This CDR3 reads CASKLGGLTDTQYF. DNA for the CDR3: TGTGCCAGCAAACTCGGGGGCCTCACAGATACGCAGTATTTT.

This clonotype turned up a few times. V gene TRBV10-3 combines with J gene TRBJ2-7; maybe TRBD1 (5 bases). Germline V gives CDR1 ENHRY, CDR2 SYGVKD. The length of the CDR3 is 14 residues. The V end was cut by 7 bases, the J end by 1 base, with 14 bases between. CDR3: CAIKGSGYSYEQYF. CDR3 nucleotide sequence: TGTGCCATCAAAGGGTCAGGGTATTCCTACGAGCAGTACTTC.

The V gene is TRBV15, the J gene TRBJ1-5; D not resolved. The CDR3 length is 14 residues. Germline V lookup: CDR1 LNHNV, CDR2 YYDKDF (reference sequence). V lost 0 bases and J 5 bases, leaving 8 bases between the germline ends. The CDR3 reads CATSREGLDQPQHF. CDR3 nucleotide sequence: TGTGCCACCAGCAGAGAAGGGTTGGATCAGCCCCAGCATTTT.

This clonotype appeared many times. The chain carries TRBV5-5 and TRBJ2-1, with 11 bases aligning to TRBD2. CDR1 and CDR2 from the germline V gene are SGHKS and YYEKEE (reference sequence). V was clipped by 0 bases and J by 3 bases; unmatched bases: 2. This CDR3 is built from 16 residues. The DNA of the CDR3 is TGTGCCAGCAGCTTGGAAGGGACTAGCGGCTACAATGAGCAGTTCTTC. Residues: CASSLEGTSGYNEQFF.

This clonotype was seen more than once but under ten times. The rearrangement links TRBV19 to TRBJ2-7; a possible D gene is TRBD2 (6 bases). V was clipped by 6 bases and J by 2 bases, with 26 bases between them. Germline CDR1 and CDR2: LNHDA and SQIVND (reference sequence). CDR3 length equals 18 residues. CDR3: CASSPGFRGRSMAYEQYF. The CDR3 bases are TGTGCCAGTAGCCCCGGGTTTCGTGGGAGGTCCATGGCCTACGAGCAGTACTTC.

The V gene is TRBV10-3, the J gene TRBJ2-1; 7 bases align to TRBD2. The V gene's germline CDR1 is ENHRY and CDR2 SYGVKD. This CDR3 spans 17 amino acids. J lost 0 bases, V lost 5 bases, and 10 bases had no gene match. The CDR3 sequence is CAISYIPGGSSYNEQFF. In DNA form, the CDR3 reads TGTGCCATCAGTTATATTCCGGGCGGGAGCTCCTACAATGAGCAGTTCTTC.